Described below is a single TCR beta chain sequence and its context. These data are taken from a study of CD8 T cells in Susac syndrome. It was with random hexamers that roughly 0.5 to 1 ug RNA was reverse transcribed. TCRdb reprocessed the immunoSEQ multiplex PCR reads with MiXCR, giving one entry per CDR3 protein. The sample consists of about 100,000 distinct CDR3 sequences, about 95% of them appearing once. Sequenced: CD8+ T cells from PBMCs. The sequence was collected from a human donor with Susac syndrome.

The CDR3 DNA sequence: TGTGCCAGCAGTTTCCGGGACACCATATATTTT. Its protein is CASSFRDTIYF. The V and J genes are TRBV12-3 or TRBV12-4 and TRBJ1-3; D not certain. The CDR3 spans 11 residues. V was shortened by 3 bases and J by 8 bases, with 5 bases between the two germline ends.